Sequencing of this T cell receptor beta chain was carried out in a study of blood T cell repertoires in COVID-19. Some clones are missing from TCRdb's copy, which holds only in-frame ones; the method was immunoSEQ multiplex PCR. In the table there are a few hundred thousand clones, 88% of which are singletons. Notes on this clone: The junction differs from germline at one of its ends, possibly a read error.

This CDR3 contains 13 residues. Germline V gives CDR1 SSHAT, CDR2 FNYEAQ (reference sequence). The sequenced sample was PBMCs or T cells enriched from blood (not recorded which). This receptor was taken from a woman aged 18-29 years who had recovered from COVID-19. The rearrangement links TRBV7-7 to TRBJ1-4; D is undetermined. CDR3 DNA sequence: TGTGCTAGCAGCCCCCAGTCGGGAGAAAAACTGTTTTTT. Its protein is CASSPQSGEKLFF.